Listed below are T cell receptor beta chains from one sample, sequenced in a study of blood T cell repertoires in COVID-19. Data came from immunoSEQ multiplex PCR; TCRdb stores just in-frame clones and leaves some out. This table has more than 60,000 clones, 90% appearing once. The sequenced sample was peripheral blood. The receptors shown here come from a woman of 80 years or more with active or convalescent COVID-19. CDR3s include the opening cysteine and the closing phenylalanine or tryptophan. The order of the fields is CDR3 length, D gene, clone size, V gene, J gene, CDR3 protein, CDR3 DNA. D genes are given only for firm matches. Clone size is shown for a subset of rows, as once, few, many or a class of expanded clone.

cdr3_length: 10; d_call: NA; clone_size: NA; v_call: TRBV20-1; j_call: TRBJ2-7; cdr3_aa: CSATSRTQYF; cdr3_nt: TGCAGTGCTACCTCTAGAACCCAGTACTTC
cdr3_length: 15; d_call: TRBD2; clone_size: NA; v_call: TRBV6-5; j_call: TRBJ2-1; cdr3_aa: CASLSTSGGRGEQFF; cdr3_nt: TGTGCCAGCCTCTCAACTAGCGGGGGCCGGGGTGAGCAGTTCTTC
cdr3_length: 13; d_call: NA; clone_size: NA; v_call: TRBV4-1; j_call: TRBJ1-1; cdr3_aa: CASSSRGPTEAFF; cdr3_nt: TGCGCCAGCAGCTCCAGAGGCCCCACTGAAGCTTTCTTT
cdr3_length: 15; d_call: TRBD1; clone_size: NA; v_call: TRBV7-3; j_call: TRBJ1-2; cdr3_aa: CASSPRPTGLDGYTF; cdr3_nt: TGTGCCAGCAGCCCACGCCCGACAGGGTTGGATGGCTACACCTTC
cdr3_length: 19; d_call: TRBD1; clone_size: NA; v_call: TRBV6-4; j_call: TRBJ1-5; cdr3_aa: CARGCYGTGPRDSNQPQHF; cdr3_nt: TGTGCCAGAGGCTGTTATGGGACAGGGCCTCGGGATAGCAATCAGCCCCAGCATTTT
cdr3_length: 17; d_call: TRBD1; clone_size: NA; v_call: TRBV24-1; j_call: TRBJ2-2; cdr3_aa: CATSDAPGQGTTGELFF; cdr3_nt: TGTGCCACCAGTGATGCCCCCGGACAGGGTACCACCGGGGAGCTGTTTTTT
cdr3_length: 15; d_call: TRBD1; clone_size: NA; v_call: TRBV28; j_call: TRBJ1-2; cdr3_aa: CASSRGTGAGRGYTF; cdr3_nt: TGTGCCAGCAGCCGTGGGACAGGGGCAGGTCGGGGCTACACCTTC
cdr3_length: 17; d_call: TRBD1; clone_size: NA; v_call: TRBV4-2; j_call: TRBJ1-4; cdr3_aa: CASSQVLRGEANEKLFF; cdr3_nt: TGTGCCAGCAGCCAAGTACTCAGGGGGGAGGCTAATGAAAAACTGTTTTTT
cdr3_length: 14; d_call: NA; clone_size: NA; v_call: TRBV6-5; j_call: TRBJ1-1; cdr3_aa: CASSYRGLNTEAFF; cdr3_nt: TGTGCCAGCAGTTACAGGGGACTAAACACTGAAGCTTTCTTT
cdr3_length: 17; d_call: TRBD1; clone_size: NA; v_call: TRBV28; j_call: TRBJ1-5; cdr3_aa: CASSLTGVRFRNQPQHF; cdr3_nt: TGTGCCAGCAGTTTGACAGGGGTGAGGTTCCGCAATCAGCCCCAGCATTTT
cdr3_length: 13; d_call: TRBD1; clone_size: NA; v_call: TRBV30; j_call: TRBJ1-1; cdr3_aa: CASSGTGRYEAFF; cdr3_nt: TGTGCCAGCTCCGGGACAGGGAGGTATGAAGCTTTCTTT
cdr3_length: 16; d_call: TRBD1; clone_size: once; v_call: TRBV6-2/TRBV6-3; j_call: TRBJ2-4; cdr3_aa: CASSYYGQGLLNIQYF; cdr3_nt: TGTGCCAGCAGTTACTACGGACAGGGTTTATTGAACATTCAGTACTTC
cdr3_length: 13; d_call: NA; clone_size: once; v_call: TRBV13; j_call: TRBJ1-3; cdr3_aa: CASSLSLGNTIYF; cdr3_nt: TGTGCCAGCAGCTTATCCCTCGGAAACACCATATATTTT
cdr3_length: 14; d_call: TRBD1; clone_size: NA; v_call: TRBV9; j_call: TRBJ1-1; cdr3_aa: CARGGTGDDTEAFF; cdr3_nt: TGTGCCCGCGGGGGGACAGGGGACGACACTGAAGCTTTCTTT
cdr3_length: 15; d_call: NA; clone_size: NA; v_call: TRBV5-5; j_call: TRBJ2-7; cdr3_aa: CASSLDGGSYLEQYF; cdr3_nt: TGTGCCAGCAGCTTGGATGGAGGGTCTTACCTCGAGCAGTACTTC
cdr3_length: 16; d_call: TRBD2; clone_size: NA; v_call: TRBV7-2; j_call: TRBJ2-6; cdr3_aa: CASSPRGVSGANVLTF; cdr3_nt: TGTGCCAGCAGCCCCCGGGGGGTCTCTGGGGCCAACGTCCTGACTTTC
cdr3_length: 13; d_call: TRBD1; clone_size: once; v_call: TRBV5-4; j_call: TRBJ1-2; cdr3_aa: CASSRGQDYGYTF; cdr3_nt: TGTGCCAGCAGCCGGGGACAGGACTATGGCTACACCTTC
cdr3_length: 15; d_call: TRBD1; clone_size: NA; v_call: TRBV3-1/TRBV3-2; j_call: TRBJ2-1; cdr3_aa: CASSRETGSYNEQFF; cdr3_nt: TGTGCCAGCAGCCGGGAGACAGGGAGCTACAATGAGCAGTTCTTC
cdr3_length: 14; d_call: NA; clone_size: NA; v_call: TRBV6-5; j_call: TRBJ1-2; cdr3_aa: CASSQMTGAYGYTF; cdr3_nt: TGTGCCAGCAGTCAGATGACGGGAGCCTATGGCTACACCTTC
cdr3_length: 15; d_call: TRBD1; clone_size: NA; v_call: TRBV4-1; j_call: TRBJ1-5; cdr3_aa: CASSQQGGDNQPQHF; cdr3_nt: TGCGCCAGCAGCCAACAGGGGGGCGACAATCAGCCCCAGCATTTT
cdr3_length: 16; d_call: TRBD1; clone_size: once; v_call: TRBV24-1; j_call: TRBJ2-1; cdr3_aa: CATSDLGDSSYNEQFF; cdr3_nt: TGTGCCACCAGTGATTTGGGGGACAGCTCCTACAATGAGCAGTTCTTC
cdr3_length: 13; d_call: NA; clone_size: NA; v_call: TRBV19; j_call: TRBJ1-5; cdr3_aa: CASSITGNQPQHF; cdr3_nt: TGTGCCAGTAGTATAACGGGCAATCAGCCCCAGCATTTT
cdr3_length: 13; d_call: NA; clone_size: NA; v_call: TRBV30; j_call: TRBJ1-1; cdr3_aa: CAWSRSKGLLGFF; cdr3_nt: TGTGCCTGGAGTAGGTCAAAGGGGTTACTGGGCTTCTTT
cdr3_length: 13; d_call: NA; clone_size: NA; v_call: TRBV12-3/TRBV12-4; j_call: TRBJ2-7; cdr3_aa: CASSPGTFYEQYF; cdr3_nt: TGTGCCAGCAGTCCCGGGACTTTCTACGAGCAGTACTTC
cdr3_length: 11; d_call: TRBD2; clone_size: NA; v_call: TRBV28; j_call: TRBJ2-7; cdr3_aa: CASSGGVEQYF; cdr3_nt: TGTGCCAGCTCTGGGGGGGTCGAGCAGTACTTC
cdr3_length: 16; d_call: NA; clone_size: NA; v_call: TRBV1; j_call: TRBJ1-1; cdr3_aa: CTSSLFGTGGFTEAFF; cdr3_nt: TGCACCAGCAGCCTTTTTGGGACAGGGGGTTTTACTGAAGCTTTCTTT
cdr3_length: 15; d_call: TRBD1; clone_size: NA; v_call: TRBV2; j_call: TRBJ2-2; cdr3_aa: CASSPGRGKAGELFF; cdr3_nt: TGTGCCAGCAGTCCGGGCAGGGGGAAGGCCGGGGAGCTGTTTTTT
cdr3_length: 18; d_call: NA; clone_size: NA; v_call: TRBV15; j_call: TRBJ2-6; cdr3_aa: CATSREQGPFSGANVLTF; cdr3_nt: TGTGCCACCAGCAGAGAACAGGGTCCATTCTCTGGGGCCAACGTCCTGACTTTC
cdr3_length: 12; d_call: NA; clone_size: once; v_call: TRBV24-1; j_call: TRBJ1-2; cdr3_aa: CATSGTFTGYTF; cdr3_nt: TGTGCCACCAGCGGGACTTTTACTGGCTACACCTTC
cdr3_length: 13; d_call: NA; clone_size: NA; v_call: TRBV7-2; j_call: TRBJ1-5; cdr3_aa: CASSLGLRQPQHF; cdr3_nt: TGTGCCAGCAGCTTAGGGCTCAGGCAGCCCCAGCATTTT
cdr3_length: 12; d_call: NA; clone_size: NA; v_call: TRBV24-1; j_call: TRBJ1-3; cdr3_aa: CATPEARNTIYF; cdr3_nt: TGTGCCACCCCAGAGGCTAGAAACACCATATATTTT
cdr3_length: 13; d_call: NA; clone_size: once; v_call: TRBV24-1; j_call: TRBJ2-1; cdr3_aa: CATSDLSYNEQFF; cdr3_nt: TGTGCCACCAGTGATTTGTCGTACAATGAGCAGTTCTTC
cdr3_length: 16; d_call: NA; clone_size: NA; v_call: TRBV5-5; j_call: TRBJ1-5; cdr3_aa: CASSQGGARSNQPQHF; cdr3_nt: TGTGCCAGCAGCCAAGGGGGGGCGCGGAGCAATCAGCCCCAGCATTTT
cdr3_length: 15; d_call: TRBD1; clone_size: NA; v_call: TRBV3-1/TRBV3-2; j_call: TRBJ1-2; cdr3_aa: CASSQGTGPGYGYTF; cdr3_nt: TGTGCCAGCAGCCAAGGGACAGGGCCGGGCTATGGCTACACCTTC
cdr3_length: 14; d_call: NA; clone_size: once; v_call: TRBV7-2; j_call: TRBJ1-5; cdr3_aa: CASSLKGGNQPQHF; cdr3_nt: TGTGCCAGCAGCTTAAAGGGGGGCAATCAGCCCCAGCATTTT
cdr3_length: 13; d_call: NA; clone_size: NA; v_call: TRBV28; j_call: TRBJ2-6; cdr3_aa: CASFHSGANVLTF; cdr3_nt: TGTGCCAGTTTCCACTCTGGGGCCAACGTCCTGACTTTC
cdr3_length: 17; d_call: NA; clone_size: NA; v_call: TRBV28; j_call: TRBJ1-1; cdr3_aa: CASSPPLGQGTYTEAFF; cdr3_nt: TGTGCCAGCAGTCCCCCTTTGGGGCAGGGTACGTACACTGAAGCTTTCTTT
cdr3_length: 14; d_call: NA; clone_size: once; v_call: TRBV6-5; j_call: TRBJ1-1; cdr3_aa: CASSPGGLITEAFF; cdr3_nt: TGTGCCAGCAGCCCCGGTGGTCTGATCACTGAAGCTTTCTTT
cdr3_length: 15; d_call: NA; clone_size: NA; v_call: TRBV6-5; j_call: TRBJ2-3; cdr3_aa: CASRSGTTHTDTQYF; cdr3_nt: TGTGCCAGCCGCTCCGGGACAACTCACACAGATACGCAGTATTTT
cdr3_length: 13; d_call: NA; clone_size: NA; v_call: TRBV28; j_call: TRBJ1-6; cdr3_aa: CASSVGANSPLHF; cdr3_nt: TGTGCCAGCAGTGTGGGGGCTAATTCACCCCTCCACTTT
cdr3_length: 13; d_call: NA; clone_size: NA; v_call: TRBV5-8; j_call: TRBJ2-1; cdr3_aa: CASSLGLAPARFF; cdr3_nt: TGTGCCAGCAGCTTGGGGCTAGCGCCGGCCAGGTTCTTC
cdr3_length: 16; d_call: NA; clone_size: NA; v_call: TRBV5-1; j_call: TRBJ2-1; cdr3_aa: CASSLATGGGGNEQFF; cdr3_nt: TGCGCCAGCAGCTTGGCAACTGGGGGCGGGGGCAATGAGCAGTTCTTC
cdr3_length: 14; d_call: NA; clone_size: NA; v_call: TRBV4-2; j_call: TRBJ1-1; cdr3_aa: CASLPSGLDTEAFF; cdr3_nt: TGTGCCAGCCTCCCCTCAGGGTTGGACACTGAAGCTTTCTTT
cdr3_length: 14; d_call: TRBD1; clone_size: NA; v_call: TRBV5-1; j_call: TRBJ1-2; cdr3_aa: CASRFTGTGGGYTF; cdr3_nt: TGCGCCAGCAGGTTCACCGGGACAGGAGGTGGCTACACCTTC
cdr3_length: 14; d_call: TRBD1; clone_size: NA; v_call: TRBV5-1; j_call: TRBJ1-4; cdr3_aa: CASSGDRLNEKLFF; cdr3_nt: TGCGCCAGCAGCGGGGACAGACTGAATGAAAAACTGTTTTTT
cdr3_length: 15; d_call: NA; clone_size: NA; v_call: TRBV2; j_call: TRBJ1-1; cdr3_aa: CASRADNLRGTEAFF; cdr3_nt: TGTGCCAGCAGGGCTGACAATTTGAGGGGGACTGAAGCTTTCTTT
cdr3_length: 14; d_call: NA; clone_size: NA; v_call: TRBV18; j_call: TRBJ2-7; cdr3_aa: CASSPQGVSYEQYF; cdr3_nt: TGTGCCAGCTCACCACAGGGAGTCTCCTACGAGCAGTACTTC
cdr3_length: 15; d_call: TRBD1; clone_size: NA; v_call: TRBV6-5; j_call: TRBJ2-7; cdr3_aa: CASSYGTGGSYEQYF; cdr3_nt: TGTGCCAGCAGTTACGGGACAGGGGGGTCTTACGAGCAGTACTTC
cdr3_length: 15; d_call: TRBD2; clone_size: NA; v_call: TRBV24-1; j_call: TRBJ2-1; cdr3_aa: CATSDIGVGGNEQFF; cdr3_nt: TGTGCCACCAGTGATATCGGGGTGGGGGGGAATGAGCAGTTCTTC
cdr3_length: 13; d_call: TRBD1; clone_size: few; v_call: TRBV5-4; j_call: TRBJ1-2; cdr3_aa: CASSGKQGTGYTF; cdr3_nt: TGTGCCAGCAGCGGGAAACAGGGGACAGGCTACACCTTC
cdr3_length: 16; d_call: TRBD1; clone_size: NA; v_call: TRBV27; j_call: TRBJ2-3; cdr3_aa: CATGPGTATSTDTQYF; cdr3_nt: TGTGCCACCGGGCCGGGGACAGCAACTAGCACAGATACGCAGTATTTT